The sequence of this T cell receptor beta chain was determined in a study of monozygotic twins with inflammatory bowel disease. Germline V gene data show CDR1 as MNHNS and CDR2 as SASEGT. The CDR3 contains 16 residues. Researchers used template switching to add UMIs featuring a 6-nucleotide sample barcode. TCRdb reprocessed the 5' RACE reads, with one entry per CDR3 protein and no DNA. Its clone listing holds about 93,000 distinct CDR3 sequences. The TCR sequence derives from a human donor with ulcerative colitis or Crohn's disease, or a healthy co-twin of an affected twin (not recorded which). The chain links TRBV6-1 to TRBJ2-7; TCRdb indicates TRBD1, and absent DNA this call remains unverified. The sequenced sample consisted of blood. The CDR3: CASSEDVGGKTYEQYF.